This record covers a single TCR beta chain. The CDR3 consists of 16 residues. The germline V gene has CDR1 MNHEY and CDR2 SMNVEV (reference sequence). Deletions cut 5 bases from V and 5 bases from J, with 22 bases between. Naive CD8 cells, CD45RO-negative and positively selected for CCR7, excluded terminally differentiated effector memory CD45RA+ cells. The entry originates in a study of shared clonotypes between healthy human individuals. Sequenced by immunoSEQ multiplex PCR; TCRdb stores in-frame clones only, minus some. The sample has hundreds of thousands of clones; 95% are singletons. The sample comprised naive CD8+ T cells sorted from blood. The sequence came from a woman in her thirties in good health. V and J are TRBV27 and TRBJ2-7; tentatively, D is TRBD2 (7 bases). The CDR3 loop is CASSPFAGAKGHEQYF. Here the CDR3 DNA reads TGTGCCAGCAGTCCCTTTGCGGGGGCGAAAGGTCACGAGCAGTACTTC.